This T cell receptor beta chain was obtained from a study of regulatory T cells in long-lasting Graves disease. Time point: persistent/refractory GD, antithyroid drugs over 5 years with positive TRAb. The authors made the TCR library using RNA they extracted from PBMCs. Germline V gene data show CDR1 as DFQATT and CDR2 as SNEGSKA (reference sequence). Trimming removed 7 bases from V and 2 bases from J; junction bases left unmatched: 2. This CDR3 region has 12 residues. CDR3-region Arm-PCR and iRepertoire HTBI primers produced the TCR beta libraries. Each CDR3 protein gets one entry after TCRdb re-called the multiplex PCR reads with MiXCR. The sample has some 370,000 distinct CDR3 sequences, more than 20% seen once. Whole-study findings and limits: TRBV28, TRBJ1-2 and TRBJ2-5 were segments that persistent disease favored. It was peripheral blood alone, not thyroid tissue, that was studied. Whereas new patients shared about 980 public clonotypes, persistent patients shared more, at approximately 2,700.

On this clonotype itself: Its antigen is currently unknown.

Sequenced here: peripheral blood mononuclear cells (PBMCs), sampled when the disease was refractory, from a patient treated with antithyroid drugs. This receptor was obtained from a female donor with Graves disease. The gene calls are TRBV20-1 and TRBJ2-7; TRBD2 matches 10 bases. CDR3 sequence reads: CSGTSGTYEQYF. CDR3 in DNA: TGCAGTGGGACTAGCGGTACCTACGAGCAGTACTTC.